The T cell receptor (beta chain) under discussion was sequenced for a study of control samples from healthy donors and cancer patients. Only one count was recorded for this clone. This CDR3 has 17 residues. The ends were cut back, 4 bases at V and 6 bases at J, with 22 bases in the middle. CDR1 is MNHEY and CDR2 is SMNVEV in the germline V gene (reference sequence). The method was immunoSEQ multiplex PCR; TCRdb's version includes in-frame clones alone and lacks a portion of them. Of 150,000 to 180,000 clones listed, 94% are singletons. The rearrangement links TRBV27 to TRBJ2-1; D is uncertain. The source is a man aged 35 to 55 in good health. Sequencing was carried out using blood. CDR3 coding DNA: TGTGCCAGCAGTTCCATGAAAGGACGTATTGAATCCAATGAGCAGTTCTTC. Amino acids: CASSSMKGRIESNEQFF.